A selection of T cell receptor beta chains follows, all from one sample in a study of blood T cell repertoires in COVID-19. TCRdb's table, derived via immunoSEQ multiplex PCR, lists solely in-frame clones and lacks some. The table lists some 210,000 clones, about four fifths of them singletons, with 12% in the top ten. The sample comprised peripheral blood. These receptors came from a woman aged 40 to 50 with acute or convalescent COVID-19. The CDR3 runs from the conserved cysteine through the conserved F or W.

CDR3 protein | V gene
CASSLQGGNQPQHF | TRBV5-8
CASSTTSGDNEQFF | TRBV19
CTSGFVVGRTEAFF | TRBV1
CASSGLQGSRRGDYGYTF | TRBV2
CSATGNTEAFF | TRBV29-1
CASSQEDRRNTEAFF | TRBV4-3
CASSTYRGQQSANYGYTF | TRBV19
CASSPPLGRVLYNEQFF | TRBV3-1/TRBV3-2
CASSDERILLQETQYF | TRBV25-1
CASSLAGEQFF | TRBV5-5
CASSPVAGQGAYEQYF | TRBV18
CAISEPSGGVPDTQYF | TRBV10-3
CASSRTGNYEQYF | TRBV11-3
CASRLPGMNTEAFF | TRBV19
CASSENGQTYEQYF | TRBV25-1
CASSKDSSYNEQFF | TRBV6-2/TRBV6-3
CASSVTGEAYEQYF | TRBV28
CASSVLYQPQHF | TRBV6-5
CASSRQGALSYEQYF | TRBV7-9
CASSRTENYGYTF | TRBV11-2
CASTMIAQGTYTF | TRBV7-2
CASSLNAGLFSTSSYEQYF | TRBV13